This TCR beta chain was recovered during a study of CD8 T cells in ankylosing spondylitis. TCRdb re-analysed the 5' RACE reads in MiXCR, keeping a single row per CDR3 protein. Of about 220,000 distinct CDR3 sequences listed, approximately 10% were seen once; the top ten hold 20% to 25%. At least ten counts were recorded for this clonotype. Antigen: not known. The trim removed 3 bases at V and 3 bases at J, leaving 10 bases unmatched. Germline CDR1 and CDR2: SGHRS and YFSETQ. CDR3 length: 16 residues. Findings of the study overall: Characteristic of ankylosing spondylitis blood, it appeared, was a TCR beta motif comprising roughly eight highly homologous variants.

The sequencing input was blood, either unsorted or a sorted T cell fraction (not recorded which). The chain joins TRBV5-1 to TRBJ2-3; 7 nucleotides line up with TRBD1. This receptor was obtained from a male donor with ankylosing spondylitis or in good health (not recorded which). CDR3 sequence: CASSSQGGIGTDTQYF. For the CDR3, the DNA is TGCGCCAGCAGCTCTCAAGGGGGCATAGGGACAGATACGCAGTATTTT.